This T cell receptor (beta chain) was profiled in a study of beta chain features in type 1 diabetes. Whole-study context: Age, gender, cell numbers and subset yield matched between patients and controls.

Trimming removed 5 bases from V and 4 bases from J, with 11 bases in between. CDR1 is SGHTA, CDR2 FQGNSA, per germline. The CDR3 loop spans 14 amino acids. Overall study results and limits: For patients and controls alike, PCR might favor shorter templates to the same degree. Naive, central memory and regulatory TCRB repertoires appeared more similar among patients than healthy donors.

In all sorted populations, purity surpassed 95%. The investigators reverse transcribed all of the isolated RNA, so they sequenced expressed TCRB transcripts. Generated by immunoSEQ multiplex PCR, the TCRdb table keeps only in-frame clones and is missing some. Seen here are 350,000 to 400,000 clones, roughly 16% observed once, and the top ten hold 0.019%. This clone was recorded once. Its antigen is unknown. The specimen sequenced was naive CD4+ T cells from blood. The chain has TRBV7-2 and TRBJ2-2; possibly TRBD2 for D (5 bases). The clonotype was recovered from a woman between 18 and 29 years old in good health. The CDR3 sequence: CASSPSLSTGELFF. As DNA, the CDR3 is TGTGCCAGCAGCCCTAGCCTGAGCACCGGGGAGCTGTTTTTT.